The 2 T cell receptor beta chains below were found in one sample sequenced in a study of blood T cell repertoires in COVID-19 (dated by TCRdb to 2018 to 2021). The library came from the immunoSEQ multiplex PCR assay. The source is immuneACCESS, and TCRdb retained only in-frame sequences with V and J called. Part of the clones is not carried over; for the studies checked, unresolved V genes explain less than half of this, and the remainder is unexplained. This sample has 130,000 to 150,000 clones in its table, and approximately 92% of those were observed once. The ten largest account for about an eighth of the sample. Sequences were obtained from peripheral blood. The receptors come from a man between 18 and 35 years old with COVID-19, enrolled during active disease.

This chain links TRBV9 with TRBJ1-2, with 8 bases fitting TRBD1. The CDR3 loop spans 14 amino acids. The J segment lost 3 bases and the V segment lost 6 bases, leaving 7 bases of the junction unmatched. Germline CDR1 and CDR2: SGDLS and YYNGEE. CDR3: CASTATGADYGYTF. In nucleotides, the CDR3 is TGTGCCAGCACTGCGACAGGGGCGGACTATGGCTACACCTTC.

The CDR3 region is CASSQVAGLSYEQYF. The CDR3 DNA follows: TGCGCCAGCAGCCAAGTTGCAGGACTCTCCTACGAGCAGTACTTC. The J gene is TRBJ2-7, the V gene TRBV4-1; a possible D gene is TRBD2 (5 bases). The ends were cut back, 1 base at V and 0 bases at J, with 10 bases in the middle. This CDR3 region has 15 residues. Germline-derived CDR1 and CDR2 are MGHRA and YSYEKL.